This TCR beta chain was retrieved from a study of monozygotic twins with inflammatory bowel disease. With the 5' RACE reads reprocessed, TCRdb shows one record per CDR3 protein and no DNA. The table for this sample gives approximately 400,000 distinct CDR3 sequences. The CDR3 extends over 18 amino acids. The V gene's germline CDR1 is LNHNV and CDR2 YYDKDF (reference sequence). The receptor was derived from a human donor with ulcerative colitis or Crohn's disease, or a healthy co-twin of an affected twin (not recorded which). The sequenced sample consisted of blood. The rearrangement links TRBV15 to TRBJ1-5; there is no DNA to check the TCRdb D call of TRBD1. This CDR3 is CATSREGQGAASNQPQHF. Based on the CDR3 plus reference TRBV15 and TRBJ1-5, the full variable domain is DAMVIQNPRYQVTQFGKPVTLSCSQTLNHNVMYWYQQKSSQAPKLLFHYYDKDFNNEADTPDNFQSRRPNTSFCFLDIRSPGLGDTAMYLCATSREGQGAASNQPQHFGDGTRLSIL.